One and the same sample provided the 17 T cell receptor beta chains below, sequenced in a study of PD-L1 blockade in urothelial cancer. Time point reported: pretreatment peripheral blood. The data were produced by immunoSEQ multiplex PCR, yet TCRdb's version contains in-frame clones alone and is incomplete. Counted here are about 72,000 clones, more than 75% occurring once; the ten biggest clones make up about 15%. Specimen: PBMCs, collected around atezolizumab (anti-PD-L1) treatment. The source is a man aged 55-75 years with urothelial cancer.

The chain is built from TRBV5-5 and TRBJ2-7, with 9 bases that match TRBD1. CDR3 size: 13 residues. V was pared by 3 bases and J by 4 bases, with 2 bases of the junction left unmatched. Germline CDR1 and CDR2: SGHKS and YYEKEE (reference sequence). The CDR3 loop reads CASSSGQGYEQYF. In DNA form, the CDR3 reads TGTGCCAGCAGCTCGGGACAGGGATACGAGCAGTACTTC.

V is TRBV27 and J is TRBJ1-3; 9 bases align to TRBD1. The trim removed 5 bases at V and 4 bases at J, leaving 12 bases unmatched. The germline CDR1 and CDR2 sequences are MNHEY and SMNVEV (reference sequence). This CDR3 has 17 residues. Here the CDR3 DNA reads TGTGCCAGCAGTGACACTTTCGGACAGGGGAGCGGAAACACCATATATTTT. As protein: CASSDTFGQGSGNTIYF.

The chain employs TRBV7-9 and TRBJ2-2, with D possibly TRBD2 on 5 matching bases. The CDR3 is 12 amino acids. Germline-derived CDR1 and CDR2 are SEHNR and FQNEAQ (reference sequence). Trimming left V 3 bases short and J 8 bases short, with 7 bases between. In DNA, the CDR3 is TGTGCCAGCAGCTTCGAGGGAGGGGAGCTGTTTTTT. As protein: CASSFEGGELFF. The full variable domain, its missing parts supplied by reference TRBV7-9 and TRBJ2-2, is DTGVSQNPRHKITKRGQNVTFRCDPISEHNRLYWYRQTLGQGPEFLTYFQNEAQLEKSRLLSDRFSAERPKGSFSTLEIQRTEQGDSAMYLCASSFEGGELFFGEGSRLTVL.

The chain uses TRBV18 and TRBJ2-7; 7 bases fit TRBD1. This CDR3 has 14 amino acids. The V gene end was trimmed by 1 base and the J gene end by 2 bases; junction bases not matched to a gene: 2. The germline CDR1 and CDR2 sequences are KGHSH and LQKENI. For the CDR3, the DNA is TGTGCCAGCTCACCACGACAGGGAACCTACGAGCAGTACTTC. It is translated as CASSPRQGTYEQYF.

The CDR3 loop reads CASSPRTGADTQYF. The CDR3 DNA follows: TGTGCCAGCAGCCCGAGGACAGGGGCAGATACGCAGTATTTT. This chain connects TRBV7-2 to TRBJ2-3, with 9 bases fitting TRBD1. The CDR3 covers 14 residues. Germline V gives CDR1 SGHTA, CDR2 FQGNSA. The trim removed 5 bases at V and 4 bases at J, leaving 4 bases unmatched.

CDR3 sequence (DNA): TGCGCCAGCAGCTTGGGACTAGCGGTCCACGAGCAGTACTTC. Translation gives CASSLGLAVHEQYF. The chain recombines TRBV5-1 with TRBJ2-7, with 9 bases fitting TRBD2. There are 14 residues in the CDR3. The V segment lost 0 bases and the J segment 5 bases; nucleotides outside the gene matches: 3. Germline V gene data show CDR1 as SGHRS and CDR2 as YFSETQ.

The chain couples TRBV5-4 to TRBJ1-4, with D unresolved. The CDR3 is made up of 13 amino acids. Trimming cost V 1 base and J 3 bases, with 4 bases left between them. Looked up from germline, CDR1 is SGHNT and CDR2 is YYREEE (reference sequence). As DNA, the CDR3 is TGTGCCAGCAGCTTGTCTCCTAATGAAAAACTGTTTTTT. The encoded protein is CASSLSPNEKLFF.

V usage is TRBV29-1 and J usage is TRBJ2-7; TRBD1 aligns across 11 bases. This CDR3 is built from 14 residues. V was clipped by 7 bases and J by 5 bases; unmatched bases: 10. CDR1 and CDR2 from the germline V gene are SQVTM and ANQGSEA. The DNA for the CDR3 is TGCAGCGGGTCGACGGGACAGGGGGACCACGAGCAGTACTTC. Its translation is CSGSTGQGDHEQYF.

This clone was picked up one time. The chain is built from TRBV5-4 and TRBJ1-4; 7 nucleotides match TRBD1. With 3 bases clipped from V and 0 bases from J, the junction kept 5 bases outside the gene matches. The CDR3 extends over 16 amino acids. Germline CDR1 and CDR2: SGHNT and YYREEE (reference sequence). This CDR3 reads CASSSQQGATNEKLFF. The CDR3 DNA is TGTGCCAGCAGCTCCCAGCAGGGGGCAACTAATGAAAAACTGTTTTTT.

The V and J genes are TRBV12-5 and TRBJ2-3; D is ambiguous. Germline CDR1 and CDR2: LGHNT and FRNRAP. V lost 1 base and J lost 0, with 8 bases in between. The CDR3 has 15 residues. The CDR3 sequence is CASGLGASSTDTQYF. CDR3 in DNA: TGTGCTAGTGGTTTGGGGGCTTCGAGCACAGATACGCAGTATTTT.

The chain joins TRBV5-8 to TRBJ1-4, with 7 nucleotides matching TRBD1. Germline V lookup: CDR1 SGHTS, CDR2 YDEGEE. This CDR3 is 15 amino acids long. J lost 5 bases, V lost 5 bases, and 9 bases had no gene match. As DNA, the CDR3 is TGTGCCAGCAGTCCACTAGGGGGCTACAATGAAAAACTGTTTTTT. Encoded protein: CASSPLGGYNEKLFF.

This chain uses TRBV4-2 with TRBJ2-1; 8 nucleotides align to TRBD2. The germline V gene has CDR1 LGHNA and CDR2 YNFKEQ. V lost 0 bases, J lost 4 bases, and 14 bases stayed unmatched. This CDR3 has 19 residues. CDR3 bases: TGTGCCAGCAGCCAAGAGCCCCCGGGCGGGGGGACCTTATACAATGAGCAGTTCTTC. It encodes CASSQEPPGGGTLYNEQFF.

This clone appeared once. This sequence joins TRBV4-1 and TRBJ2-5, with TRBD2 identical over 12 bases. V dropped 4 bases and J dropped 1; count of bases not matched to a gene: 7. This CDR3 is 17 amino acids long. Germline CDR1 is MGHRA and CDR2 is YSYEKL. The DNA of the CDR3 is TGCGCCAGCAGCCTCAGGGCTAGCGGGGGGGTCCAAGAGACCCAGTACTTC. It yields the protein CASSLRASGGVQETQYF.

The V call is TRBV7-8, the J call TRBJ2-1; D remains ambiguous. The CDR3 has 11 residues. In germline, CDR1 is SGHVS, CDR2 FQNEAQ. Between the trimmed V and J ends, which lost 2 bases and 9 bases, there was a span of 5 bases. Written as DNA, the CDR3 is TGTGCCAGCAGCTTACTGTTTGAGCAGTTCTTC. Its protein is CASSLLFEQFF.

V usage is TRBV21-1 and J usage is TRBJ1-5. TRBV21-1 is shown as a pseudogene. CDR3 length equals 17 residues. CDR3 DNA: TGTGCCAGCAGTTCAATGTTAGCTACATTGGATCATCAGCCCCAGCATTTT. It yields the protein CASSSMLATLDHQPQHF.

V gene TRBV30 combines with J gene TRBJ1-4, with D maybe TRBD1 (5 bases). Trimming took off 1 base at V and 0 bases at J, with 12 bases between the two ends. The V gene's germline CDR1 is GTSNPN and CDR2 SVGIG (reference sequence). The CDR3 spans 16 residues. The CDR3 sequence is CAWSGGRESTNEKLFF. The CDR3 nucleotides are TGTGCCTGGAGTGGGGGCAGAGAGTCAACTAATGAAAAACTGTTTTTT.

This clone was observed a handful of times. The rearrangement uses TRBV7-9 and TRBJ2-2; a possible D gene is TRBD1 (5 bases). Between the trimmed V and J ends, which lost 1 base and 7 bases, there was a span of 13 bases. Germline V gene data show CDR1 as SEHNR and CDR2 as FQNEAQ (reference sequence). This CDR3 comprises 15 residues. DNA of the CDR3: TGTGCCAGCAGCTTAGTGGTAGGGGCCGTCGGGGAGCTGTTTTTT. It codes for CASSLVVGAVGELFF. Looking up the rest from reference TRBV7-9 and TRBJ2-2 gives the full variable domain: DTGVSQNPRHKITKRGQNVTFRCDPISEHNRLYWYRQTLGQGPEFLTYFQNEAQLEKSRLLSDRFSAERPKGSFSTLEIQRTEQGDSAMYLCASSLVVGAVGELFFGEGSRLTVL.